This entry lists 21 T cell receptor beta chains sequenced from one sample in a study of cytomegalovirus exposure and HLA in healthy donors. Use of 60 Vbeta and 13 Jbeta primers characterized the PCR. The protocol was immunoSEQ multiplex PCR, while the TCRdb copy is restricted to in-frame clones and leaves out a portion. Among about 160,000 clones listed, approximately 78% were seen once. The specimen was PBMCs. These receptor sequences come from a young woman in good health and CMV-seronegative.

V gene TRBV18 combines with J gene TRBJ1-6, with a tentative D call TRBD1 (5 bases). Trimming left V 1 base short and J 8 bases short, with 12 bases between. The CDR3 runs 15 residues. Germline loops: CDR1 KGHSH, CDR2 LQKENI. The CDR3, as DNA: TGTGCCAGCTCACCACGTCCAGGGCTATATTCACCCCTCCACTTT. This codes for CASSPRPGLYSPLHF.

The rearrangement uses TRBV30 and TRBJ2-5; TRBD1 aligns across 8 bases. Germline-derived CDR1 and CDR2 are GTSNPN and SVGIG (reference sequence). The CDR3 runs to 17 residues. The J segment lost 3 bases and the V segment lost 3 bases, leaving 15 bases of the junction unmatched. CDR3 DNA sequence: TGTGCCTGGAGCCGGACAGGGCCGAGACCTACTGAAGAGACCCAGTACTTC. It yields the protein CAWSRTGPRPTEETQYF.

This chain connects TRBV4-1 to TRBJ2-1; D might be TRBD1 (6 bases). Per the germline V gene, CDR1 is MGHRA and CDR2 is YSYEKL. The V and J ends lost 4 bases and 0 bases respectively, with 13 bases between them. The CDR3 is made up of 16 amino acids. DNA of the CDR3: TGCGCCAGCAGCCCCCGGGACACGGGCTCCTACAATGAGCAGTTCTTC. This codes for CASSPRDTGSYNEQFF.

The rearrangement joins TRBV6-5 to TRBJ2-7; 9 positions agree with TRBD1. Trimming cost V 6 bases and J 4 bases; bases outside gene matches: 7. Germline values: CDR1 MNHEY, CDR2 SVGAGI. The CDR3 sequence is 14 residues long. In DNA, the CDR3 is TGTGCCAGCAGGGGACAGGGCCGAAGTTACGAGCAGTACTTC. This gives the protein CASRGQGRSYEQYF.

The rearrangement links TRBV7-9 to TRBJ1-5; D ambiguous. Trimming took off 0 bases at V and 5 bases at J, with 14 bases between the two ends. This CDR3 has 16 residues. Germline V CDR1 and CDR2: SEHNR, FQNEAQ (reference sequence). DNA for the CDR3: TGTGCCAGCAGCTTAGCGGAGGGAGGGCCATATCAGCCCCAGCATTTT. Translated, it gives CASSLAEGGPYQPQHF.

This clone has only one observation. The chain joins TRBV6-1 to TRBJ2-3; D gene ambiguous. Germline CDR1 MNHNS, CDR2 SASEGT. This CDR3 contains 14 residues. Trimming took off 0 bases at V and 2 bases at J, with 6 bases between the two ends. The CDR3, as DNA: TGTGCCAGCAGTGAAGCTCACAACACAGATACGCAGTATTTT. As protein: CASSEAHNTDTQYF.

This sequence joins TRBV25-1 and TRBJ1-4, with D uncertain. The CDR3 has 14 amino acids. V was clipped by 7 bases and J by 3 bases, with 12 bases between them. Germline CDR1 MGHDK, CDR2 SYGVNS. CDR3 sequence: CASNSGIANEKLFF. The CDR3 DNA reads TGTGCCAGCAATTCGGGTATAGCTAATGAAAAACTGTTTTTT.

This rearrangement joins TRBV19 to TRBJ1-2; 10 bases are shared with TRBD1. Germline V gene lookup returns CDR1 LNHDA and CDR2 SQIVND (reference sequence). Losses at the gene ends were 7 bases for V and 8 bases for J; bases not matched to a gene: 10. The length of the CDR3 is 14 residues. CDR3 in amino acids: CASINDRGRSGYTF. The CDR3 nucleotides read TGTGCCAGTATCAATGACAGGGGGCGAAGCGGCTACACCTTC.

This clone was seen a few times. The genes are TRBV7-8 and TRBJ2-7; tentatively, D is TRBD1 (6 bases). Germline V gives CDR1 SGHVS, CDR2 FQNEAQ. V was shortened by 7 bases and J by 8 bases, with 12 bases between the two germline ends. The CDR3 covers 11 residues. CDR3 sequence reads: CASTPGAQQYF. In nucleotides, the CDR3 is TGTGCCAGCACCCCAGGGGCCCAGCAGTACTTC.

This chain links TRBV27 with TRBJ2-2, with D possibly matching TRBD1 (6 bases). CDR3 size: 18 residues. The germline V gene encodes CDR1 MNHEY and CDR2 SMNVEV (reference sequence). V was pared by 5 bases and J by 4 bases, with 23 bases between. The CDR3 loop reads CASSLGRQVLLPTGELFF. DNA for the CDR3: TGTGCCAGCAGTCTGGGGAGACAGGTTCTTCTTCCCACCGGGGAGCTGTTTTTT.

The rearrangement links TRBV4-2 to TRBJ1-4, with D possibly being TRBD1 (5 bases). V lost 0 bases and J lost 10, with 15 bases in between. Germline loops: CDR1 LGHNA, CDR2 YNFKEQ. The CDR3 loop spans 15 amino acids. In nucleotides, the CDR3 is TGTGCCAGCAGCCAAGAGACAAATAAAGGGGTAAAACTGTTTTTT. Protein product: CASSQETNKGVKLFF.

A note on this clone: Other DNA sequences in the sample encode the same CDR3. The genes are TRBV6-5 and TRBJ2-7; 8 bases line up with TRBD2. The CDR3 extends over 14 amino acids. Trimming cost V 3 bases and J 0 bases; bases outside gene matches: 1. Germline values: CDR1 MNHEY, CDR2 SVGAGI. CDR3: CASSYAGGSYEQYF. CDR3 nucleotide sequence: TGTGCCAGCAGTTATGCGGGGGGCTCCTACGAGCAGTACTTC.

The CDR3 DNA follows: TGTGCCAGCAGCGCTATTAGCGGGGACCAAGAGACCCAGTACTTC. This translates into CASSAISGDQETQYF. The chain carries TRBV6-1 and TRBJ2-5; 8 nucleotides agree with TRBD2. The CDR3 sequence is 15 residues long. Germline CDR1 and CDR2: MNHNS and SASEGT. The ends lost 6 bases at V and 0 bases at J; junction bases unmatched: 6.

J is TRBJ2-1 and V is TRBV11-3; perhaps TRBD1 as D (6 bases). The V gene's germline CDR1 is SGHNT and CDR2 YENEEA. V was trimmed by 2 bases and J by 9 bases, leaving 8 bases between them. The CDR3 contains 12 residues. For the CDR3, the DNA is TGTGCCAGCAGCTTAACAGGGTTTGAGCAGTTCTTC. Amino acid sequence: CASSLTGFEQFF.

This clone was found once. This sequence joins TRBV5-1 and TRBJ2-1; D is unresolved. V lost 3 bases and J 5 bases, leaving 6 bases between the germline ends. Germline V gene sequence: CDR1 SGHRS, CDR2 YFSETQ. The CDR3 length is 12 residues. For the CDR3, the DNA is TGCGCCAGCAGCTACAGTAACAATGAGCAGTTCTTC. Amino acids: CASSYSNNEQFF.

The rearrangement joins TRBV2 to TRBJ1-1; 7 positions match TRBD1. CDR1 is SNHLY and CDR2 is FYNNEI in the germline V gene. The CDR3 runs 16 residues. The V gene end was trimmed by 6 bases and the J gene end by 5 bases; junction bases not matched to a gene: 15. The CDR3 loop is CASSRQGTTAGTEAFF. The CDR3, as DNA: TGTGCCAGCAGCCGACAGGGTACGACCGCGGGAACTGAAGCTTTCTTT. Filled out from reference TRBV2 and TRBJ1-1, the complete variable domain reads EPEVTQTPSHQVTQMGQEVILRCVPISNHLYFYWYRQILGQKVEFLVSFYNNEISEKSEIFDDQFSVERPDGSNFTLKIRSTKLEDSAMYFCASSRQGTTAGTEAFFGQGTRLTVV.

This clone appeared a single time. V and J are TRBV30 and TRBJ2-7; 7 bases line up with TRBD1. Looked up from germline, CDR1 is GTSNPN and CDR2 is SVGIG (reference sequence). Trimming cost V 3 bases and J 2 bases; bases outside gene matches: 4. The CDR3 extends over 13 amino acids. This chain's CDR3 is CAWRTGIAYEQYF. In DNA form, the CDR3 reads TGTGCCTGGAGGACAGGGATCGCCTACGAGCAGTACTTC.

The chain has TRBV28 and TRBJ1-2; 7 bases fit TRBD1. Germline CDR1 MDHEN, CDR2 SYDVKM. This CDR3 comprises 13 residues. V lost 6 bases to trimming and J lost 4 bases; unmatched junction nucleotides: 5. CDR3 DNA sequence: TGTGCCAGCAGCCCGGGACAGATCTATGGCTACACCTTC. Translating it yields CASSPGQIYGYTF.

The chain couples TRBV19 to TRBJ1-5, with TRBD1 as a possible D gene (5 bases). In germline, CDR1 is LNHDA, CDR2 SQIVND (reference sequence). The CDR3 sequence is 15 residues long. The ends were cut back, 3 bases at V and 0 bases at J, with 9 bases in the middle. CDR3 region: CASSMKGSSNQPQHF. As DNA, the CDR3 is TGTGCCAGTAGTATGAAGGGGTCTAGCAATCAGCCCCAGCATTTT. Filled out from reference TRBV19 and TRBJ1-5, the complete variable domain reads DGGITQSPKYLFRKEGQNVTLSCEQNLNHDAMYWYRQDPGQGLRLIYYSQIVNDFQKGDIAEGYSVSREKKESFPLTVTSAQKNPTAFYLCASSMKGSSNQPQHFGDGTRLSIL.

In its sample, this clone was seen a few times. The CDR3 DNA reads TGCGCCAGCAGCCGACAAGCGGATGGCTACACCTTC. Encoded protein: CASSRQADGYTF. The rearrangement uses TRBV5-1 and TRBJ1-2; the D is unclear. The CDR3 runs to 12 residues. V was cut by 4 bases and J by 6 bases, with 10 bases left in between. CDR1 SGHRS and CDR2 YFSETQ come from the germline V gene.

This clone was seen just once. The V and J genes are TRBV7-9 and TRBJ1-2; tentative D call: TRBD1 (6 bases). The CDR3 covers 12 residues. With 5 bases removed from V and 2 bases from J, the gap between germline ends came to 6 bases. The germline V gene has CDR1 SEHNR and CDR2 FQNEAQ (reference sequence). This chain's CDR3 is CASSDRNYGYTF. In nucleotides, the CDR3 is TGTGCCAGCAGCGACAGGAACTATGGCTACACCTTC. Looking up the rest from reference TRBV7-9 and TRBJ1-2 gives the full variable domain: DTGVSQNPRHKITKRGQNVTFRCDPISEHNRLYWYRQTLGQGPEFLTYFQNEAQLEKSRLLSDRFSAERPKGSFSTLEIQRTEQGDSAMYLCASSDRNYGYTFGSGTRLTVV.